These 25 T cell receptor beta chains share one sample of origin, sequenced in a study of blood T cell repertoires in COVID-19. TCRdb's copy holds only in-frame clones and misses some; the assay was immunoSEQ multiplex PCR. In the table there are 95,000 to 150,000 clones, about 83% of which are singletons. Specimen: peripheral blood. The receptors were sampled from a man in his 60s with acute or convalescent COVID-19.

The chain links TRBV20-1 to TRBJ1-5; D gene ambiguous. Germline loops: CDR1 DFQATT, CDR2 SNEGSKA (reference sequence). CDR3 length equals 13 residues. Between the trimmed V and J ends, which lost 3 bases and 5 bases, there was a span of 11 bases. The CDR3 nucleotides are TGCAGTGCTAGTTACGGGGATCATCAGCCCCAGCATTTT. This translates into CSASYGDHQPQHF.

This rearrangement joins TRBV28 to TRBJ1-2; D is unclear. The germline V gene encodes CDR1 MDHEN and CDR2 SYDVKM. V was trimmed by 7 bases and J by 2 bases, leaving 11 bases between them. This CDR3 spans 13 amino acids. CDR3 DNA: TGTGCCAGCACGACGGGGATCAACTATGGCTACACCTTC. It is translated as CASTTGINYGYTF.

This clone was recorded only once. The chain carries TRBV28 and TRBJ2-1; D is uncertain. The CDR3 spans 11 residues. Trimming took 1 base from V and 9 from J, leaving 4 bases between them. Germline V lookup: CDR1 MDHEN, CDR2 SYDVKM. The CDR3 spells CASSLSFEQFF. The CDR3 DNA sequence: TGTGCCAGCAGTTTATCATTTGAGCAGTTCTTC.

This chain joins TRBV4-2 and TRBJ2-7; weak D call: TRBD2 (5 bases). V was clipped by 0 bases and J by 4 bases, with 16 bases between them. The CDR3 extends over 16 amino acids. The germline V gene encodes CDR1 LGHNA and CDR2 YNFKEQ. CDR3 sequence reads: CASSQEVSGMGYEQYF. The CDR3 DNA is TGTGCCAGCAGCCAAGAAGTGTCGGGGATGGGGTACGAGCAGTACTTC.

V is TRBV5-1 and J is TRBJ1-6; 7 positions agree with TRBD1. This CDR3 spans 16 amino acids. The ends lost 4 bases at V and 11 bases at J; junction bases unmatched: 15. Germline V gene sequence: CDR1 SGHRS, CDR2 YFSETQ. The CDR3 region is CASSGGGGRGVTPLHF. The CDR3 DNA follows: TGCGCCAGCAGCGGTGGTGGCGGCAGGGGGGTTACACCCCTCCACTTT.

The V gene is TRBV5-1, the J gene TRBJ1-6; 7 bases align to TRBD1. This CDR3 is 16 amino acids long. V dropped 1 base and J dropped 5; count of bases not matched to a gene: 6. Per germline, CDR1 SGHRS and CDR2 YFSETQ. The CDR3 DNA follows: TGCGCCAGCAGCTTGACCTGGACAGGCAATAATTCACCCCTCCACTTT. This codes for CASSLTWTGNNSPLHF.

The chain couples TRBV10-1 to TRBJ2-3; 8 nucleotides line up with TRBD2. The CDR3 totals 13 residues. Losses at the gene ends were 3 bases for V and 5 bases for J; bases not matched to a gene: 1. The germline gives CDR1 WNHNN, CDR2 SYGVQD (reference sequence). In DNA form, the CDR3 reads TGCGCCAGCAGTGACGGGACTAGAGATACGCAGTATTTT. Translating gives CASSDGTRDTQYF.

This clone was seen once. The CDR3 nucleotides are TGTGCCAGCAGCCCGTACTTGACTAGTTACTATGAGCAGTTCTTC. It codes for CASSPYLTSYYEQFF. The chain is built from TRBV4-2 and TRBJ2-1, with D tentatively TRBD2 (6 bases). The CDR3 runs to 15 residues. Per germline, CDR1 LGHNA and CDR2 YNFKEQ. Trimming took off 4 bases at V and 8 bases at J, with 18 bases between the two ends.

The chain carries TRBV28 and TRBJ2-3, with TRBD1 matching 7 bases. Germline CDR1 is MDHEN and CDR2 is SYDVKM. V lost 5 bases to trimming and J lost 0 bases; unmatched junction nucleotides: 8. This CDR3 comprises 16 residues. The chain's CDR3 is CASSPHRGLSTDTQYF. CDR3 bases: TGTGCCAGCAGTCCCCACAGGGGCCTTAGCACAGATACGCAGTATTTT.

This clone appeared a single time. The chain uses TRBV21-1 and TRBJ1-1; the listed D gene, TRBD1, was not tested against the DNA. TRBV21-1 is deemed a pseudogene. CDR3 length: 15 residues. This CDR3 is CASSKAARPNTEAFF. The CDR3 DNA reads TGTGCCAGCAGCAAAGCGGCCAGGCCTAACACTGAAGCTTTCTTT.

This clone was counted between two and nine times. Other nucleotide sequences from this sample produce the same CDR3. The chain has TRBV28 and TRBJ2-2; 8 nucleotides match TRBD1. V lost 4 bases to trimming and J lost 3 bases; unmatched junction nucleotides: 7. Germline assignment: CDR1 MDHEN and CDR2 SYDVKM. The CDR3 loop spans 16 amino acids. The CDR3 loop reads CASSSAGGGYTGELFF. The CDR3 coding sequence is TGTGCCAGCAGTTCTGCAGGGGGCGGTTACACCGGGGAGCTGTTTTTT.

The CDR3 is CASSVTSGGPQHF. The CDR3 DNA is TGTGCCAGTAGTGTTACGTCAGGGGGGCCCCAGCATTTT. The chain is built from TRBV19 and TRBJ1-5, with TRBD1 matching over 7 bases. The CDR3 loop spans 13 amino acids. Looked up from germline, CDR1 is LNHDA and CDR2 is SQIVND (reference sequence). The junction had 7 bases not matched to a gene; V was cut back by 5 bases and J by 9 bases.

The chain combines TRBV30 with TRBJ1-2; no clear D gene. Germline CDR1 reads GTSNPN; CDR2 reads SVGIG (reference sequence). CDR3 length equals 13 residues. The germline V and J ends were trimmed by 2 bases and 7 bases, with 14 bases remaining between them. CDR3 protein: CAWSLNPPRGYTF. Written as DNA, the CDR3 is TGTGCCTGGAGTCTAAACCCCCCCCGTGGCTACACCTTC.

J is TRBJ1-4 and V is TRBV5-1; the match to TRBD1 covers 10 bases. Germline loops: CDR1 SGHRS, CDR2 YFSETQ. This CDR3 is 15 amino acids long. With V trimmed by 1 base and J by 8 bases, 5 bases remained unmatched. The CDR3 spells CASSLSGTGDEKLFF. In DNA, the CDR3 is TGCGCCAGCAGCTTGTCTGGGACAGGGGACGAAAAACTGTTTTTT.

CDR3 residues: CATEAGRGQPQHF. CDR3 sequence (DNA): TGTGCCACCGAGGCAGGGAGGGGTCAGCCCCAGCATTTT. V usage is TRBV15 and J usage is TRBJ1-5; D might be TRBD1 (5 bases). Germline V CDR1 and CDR2: LNHNV, YYDKDF (reference sequence). Trimming left V 8 bases short and J 6 bases short, with 14 bases between. The CDR3 spans 13 residues.

This clone appeared a single time. The chain links TRBV7-2 to TRBJ2-7; D is possibly TRBD1 (5 bases). CDR1 and CDR2 (germline): SGHTA, FQGNSA. The V end was cut by 1 base, the J end by 5 bases, with 12 bases between. The CDR3 is 14 amino acids. The DNA for the CDR3 is TGTGCCAGCAGCTTAGTGTCCCAGGGTCACGAGCAGTACTTC. It specifies CASSLVSQGHEQYF.

The chain couples TRBV11-2 to TRBJ2-1; 8 bases are shared with TRBD2. Germline V CDR1 and CDR2: SGHAT, FQNNGV. V shed 3 bases, J shed 4 bases, and the junction held 11 bases outside the gene matches. The length of the CDR3 is 17 residues. CDR3 residues: CASSLEPGLGPYNEQFF. The CDR3 DNA follows: TGTGCCAGCAGCTTGGAACCGGGACTAGGTCCTTACAATGAGCAGTTCTTC. The variable domain in full, with the rest retrieved from reference TRBV11-2 and TRBJ2-1, is EAGVAQSPRYKIIEKRQSVAFWCNPISGHATLYWYQQILGQGPKLLIQFQNNGVVDDSQLPKDRFSAERLKGVDSTLKIQPAKLEDSAVYLCASSLEPGLGPYNEQFFGPGTRLTVL.

This rearrangement joins TRBV9 to TRBJ2-2, with D maybe TRBD2 (6 bases). Germline V CDR1 and CDR2: SGDLS, YYNGEE. Trimming took 2 bases from V and 7 from J, leaving 24 bases between them. There are 18 residues in the CDR3. The CDR3 reads CASSVSRAGRLGGGELFF. The DNA for the CDR3 is TGTGCCAGCAGCGTCAGTAGAGCGGGCCGCCTTGGAGGCGGGGAGCTGTTTTTT.

This clone was detected only once. V and J are TRBV21-1 and TRBJ1-2; the DNA was not used to check the table's D call, TRBD1. TRBV21-1 is noted as a pseudogene. This CDR3 region has 14 residues. CDR3 loop: CASVGGRTNYGYTF. For the CDR3, the DNA is TGTGCCAGCGTAGGGGGCCGTACTAACTATGGCTACACCTTC.

The CDR3 coding sequence is TGTGCCAGCAGCTACGGGACAGGGGGCGAGCAGTACTTC. Protein: CASSYGTGGEQYF. The chain couples TRBV7-2 to TRBJ2-7; 11 bases map to TRBD1. The V and J ends lost 4 bases and 6 bases, in that order; junction bases with no gene match: 2. Looked up from germline, CDR1 is SGHTA and CDR2 is FQGNSA. The CDR3 sequence is 13 residues long. Full variable domain (rest looked up from reference TRBV7-2 and TRBJ2-7): GAGVSQSPSNKVTEKGKDVELRCDPISGHTALYWYRQSLGQGLEFLIYFQGNSAPDKSGLPSDRFSAERTGGSVSTLTIQRTQQEDSAVYLCASSYGTGGEQYFGPGTRLTVT.

This clone was found many times. This sequence joins TRBV29-1 and TRBJ1-1; TRBD1 matches at 7 bases. Germline V gives CDR1 SQVTM, CDR2 ANQGSEA. The CDR3 consists of 12 residues. J gave up 7 bases and V 7 bases, and 9 bases lay outside the gene matches. The CDR3 sequence is CSASITGDEAFF. CDR3 bases: TGCAGCGCAAGTATCACAGGGGATGAAGCTTTCTTT.

This clone showed up just once. V usage is TRBV2 and J usage is TRBJ2-1; tentative D call: TRBD1 (6 bases). V was clipped by 2 bases and J by 2 bases, with 10 bases between them. The CDR3 loop spans 15 amino acids. Germline CDR1 is SNHLY and CDR2 is FYNNEI. This chain's CDR3 is CASSERQAAYNEQFF. CDR3 DNA sequence: TGTGCCAGCAGTGAAAGACAGGCTGCCTACAATGAGCAGTTCTTC.

This clone came up once. The chain uses TRBV27 and TRBJ2-1; 7 bases match TRBD2. CDR3 length: 17 amino acids. The germline gives CDR1 MNHEY, CDR2 SMNVEV (reference sequence). J was trimmed by 7 bases and V by 6 bases; bases with no gene match: 18. This CDR3 reads CASSTLRGGTTRNEQFF. In DNA, the CDR3 is TGTGCCAGCAGCACCCTCCGAGGAGGGACTACGCGGAATGAGCAGTTCTTC.

The J gene is TRBJ1-2, the V gene TRBV11-2; 8 bases match TRBD1. The length of the CDR3 is 14 residues. Germline CDR1 and CDR2: SGHAT and FQNNGV. With 3 bases clipped from V and 3 bases from J, the junction kept 3 bases outside the gene matches. The CDR3 DNA reads TGTGCCAGCAGCTTTGGACAGGGATACTATGGCTACACCTTC. Translating gives CASSFGQGYYGYTF.

The chain links TRBV30 to TRBJ1-1, with 8 bases matching TRBD1. V trimming: 2 bases; J trimming: 5 bases; junction bases outside the gene matches: 13. The CDR3 has 16 residues. The germline V gene encodes CDR1 GTSNPN and CDR2 SVGIG (reference sequence). The chain's CDR3 is CAWSLGTGGKRTEAFF. In nucleotides, the CDR3 is TGTGCCTGGAGTCTAGGGACAGGTGGTAAGCGTACTGAAGCTTTCTTT.